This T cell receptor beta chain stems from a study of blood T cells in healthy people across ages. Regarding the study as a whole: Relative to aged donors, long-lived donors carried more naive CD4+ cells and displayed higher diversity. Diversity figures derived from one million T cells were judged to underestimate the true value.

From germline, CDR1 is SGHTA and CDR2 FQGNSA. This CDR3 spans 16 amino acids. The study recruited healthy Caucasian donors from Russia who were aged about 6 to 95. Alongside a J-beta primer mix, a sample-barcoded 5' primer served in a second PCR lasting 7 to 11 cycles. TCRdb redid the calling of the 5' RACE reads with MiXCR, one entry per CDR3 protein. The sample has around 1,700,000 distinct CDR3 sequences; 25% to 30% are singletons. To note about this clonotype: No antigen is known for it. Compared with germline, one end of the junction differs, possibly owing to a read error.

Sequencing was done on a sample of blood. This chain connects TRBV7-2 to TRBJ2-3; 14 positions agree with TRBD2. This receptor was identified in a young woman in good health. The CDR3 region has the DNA TGTGCCAGCAGCCCGAGACTAGCGGGGGGGCAAGATATGCAGTATTTT. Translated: CASSPRLAGGQDMQYF.